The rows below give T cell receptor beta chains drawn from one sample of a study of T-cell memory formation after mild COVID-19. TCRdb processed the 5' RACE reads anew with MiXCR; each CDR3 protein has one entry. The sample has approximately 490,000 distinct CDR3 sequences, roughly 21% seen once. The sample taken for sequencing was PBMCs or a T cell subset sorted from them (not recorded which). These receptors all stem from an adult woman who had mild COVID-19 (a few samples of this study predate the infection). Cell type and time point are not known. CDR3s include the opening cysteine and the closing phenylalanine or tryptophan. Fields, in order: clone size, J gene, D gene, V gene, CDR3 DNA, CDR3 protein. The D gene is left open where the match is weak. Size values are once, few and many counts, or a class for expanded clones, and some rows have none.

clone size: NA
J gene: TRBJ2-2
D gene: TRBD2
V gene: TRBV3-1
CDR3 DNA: TGTGCCAGCAGCCCCGTCGGGGGGGCGAACACCGGGGAGCTGTTTTTT
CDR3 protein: CASSPVGGANTGELFF

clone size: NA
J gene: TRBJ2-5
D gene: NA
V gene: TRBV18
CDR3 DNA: TGTGCCAGCTCACCAGGGAACGGGGAGACCCAGTACTTC
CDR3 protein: CASSPGNGETQYF

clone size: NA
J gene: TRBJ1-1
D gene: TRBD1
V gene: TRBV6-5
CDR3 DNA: TGTGCCAGCAGCCCAGGACAGGGGGCTTGGAACACTGAAGCTTTCTTT
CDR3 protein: CASSPGQGAWNTEAFF

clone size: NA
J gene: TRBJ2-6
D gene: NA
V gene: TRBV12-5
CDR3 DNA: TGTGCTAGTGGGTCCTCTGGGGCCAACGTCCTGACTTTC
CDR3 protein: CASGSSGANVLTF

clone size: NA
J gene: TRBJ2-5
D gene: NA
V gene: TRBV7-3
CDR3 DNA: TGTGCCAGCAGCTTAGGGGGATTGGGAGAGACCCAGTACTTC
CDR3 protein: CASSLGGLGETQYF

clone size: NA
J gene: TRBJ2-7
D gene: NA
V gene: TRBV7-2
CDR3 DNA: TGTGCCAGCAGACTGGGAGCCTACGAGCAGTACTTC
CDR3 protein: CASRLGAYEQYF

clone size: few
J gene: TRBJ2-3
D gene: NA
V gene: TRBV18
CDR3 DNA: TGTGCCAGCTCACAGGACAGCTTGAGCACAGATACGCAGTATTTT
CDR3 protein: CASSQDSLSTDTQYF

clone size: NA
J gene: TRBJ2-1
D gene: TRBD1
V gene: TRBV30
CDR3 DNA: TGTGCCTGGAGTGCAAACCCCACAGGGGTTGCCTACAATGAGCAGTTCTTC
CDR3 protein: CAWSANPTGVAYNEQFF

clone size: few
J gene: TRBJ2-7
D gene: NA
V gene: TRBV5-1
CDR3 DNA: TGCGCCAGCAGCTTGGAGGCGGTCGGACCACTTGCTGAGCAGTACTTC
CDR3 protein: CASSLEAVGPLAEQYF

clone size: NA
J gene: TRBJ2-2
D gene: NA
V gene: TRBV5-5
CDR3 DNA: TGTGCCAGCAGCCGCATTGGCGCTAAGACGAACACCGGGGAGCTGTTTTTT
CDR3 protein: CASSRIGAKTNTGELFF

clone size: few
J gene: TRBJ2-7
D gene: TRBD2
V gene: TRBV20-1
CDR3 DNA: TGCAGTGCAGGGCTCGCGATAGCGGGTATCTACGAGCAGTACTTC
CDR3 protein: CSAGLAIAGIYEQYF

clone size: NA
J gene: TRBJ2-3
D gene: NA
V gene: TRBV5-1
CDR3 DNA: TGCGCCAGCGCCGGAGCGGTAGCGACTGGCACAGATACGCAGTATTTT
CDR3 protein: CASAGAVATGTDTQYF

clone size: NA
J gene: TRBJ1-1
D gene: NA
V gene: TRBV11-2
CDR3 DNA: TGTGCCAGCAGCTCTGGGGACGTTTTCTTT
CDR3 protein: CASSSGDVFF

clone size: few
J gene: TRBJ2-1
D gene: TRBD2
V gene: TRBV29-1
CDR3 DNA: TGCAGCGTTGAACGAGCGGGGATGGATGAGCAGTTCTTC
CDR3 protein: CSVERAGMDEQFF

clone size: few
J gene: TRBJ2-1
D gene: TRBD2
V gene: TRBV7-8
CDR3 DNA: TGTGCCAGCAGTCCGGCGGGGGGGCACTACAATGAGCAGTTCTTC
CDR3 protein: CASSPAGGHYNEQFF

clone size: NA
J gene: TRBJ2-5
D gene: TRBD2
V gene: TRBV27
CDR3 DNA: TGTGCCAGCAGAGGACTAGCTAGTGAGACCCAGTACTTC
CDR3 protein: CASRGLASETQYF

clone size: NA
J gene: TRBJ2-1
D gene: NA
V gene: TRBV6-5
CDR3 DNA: TGTGCCAGCAGCTACGACCTTACCTACAATGAGCAGTTCTTC
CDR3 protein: CASSYDLTYNEQFF

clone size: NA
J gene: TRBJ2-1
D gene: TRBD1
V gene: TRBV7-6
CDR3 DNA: TGTGCCAGCAGCCCCGGGACAGGGGGGAACAATGAGCAGTTCTTC
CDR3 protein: CASSPGTGGNNEQFF

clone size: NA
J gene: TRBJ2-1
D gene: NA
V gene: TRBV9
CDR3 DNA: TGTGCCAGCAGCCCTCATTCCTCCAGGGGCACAATGTTGCAGTTCTTC
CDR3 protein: CASSPHSSRGTMLQFF

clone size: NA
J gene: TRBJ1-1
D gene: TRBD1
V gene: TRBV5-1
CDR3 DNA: TGCGCCAGCAGCTTCTACAGGGGCCTTTACACTGAAGCTTTCTTT
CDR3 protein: CASSFYRGLYTEAFF

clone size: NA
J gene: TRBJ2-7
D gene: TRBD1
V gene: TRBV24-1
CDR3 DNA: TGTGCCACCAGTGATTTTCGGAGGACAGGGGGGAACGAGCAGTACTTC
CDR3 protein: CATSDFRRTGGNEQYF

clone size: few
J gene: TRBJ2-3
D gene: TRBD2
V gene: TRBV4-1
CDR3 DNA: TGCGCCAGCAGCCTTTCTAGCGGGGGGGCGGAGGATACGCAGTATTTT
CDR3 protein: CASSLSSGGAEDTQYF

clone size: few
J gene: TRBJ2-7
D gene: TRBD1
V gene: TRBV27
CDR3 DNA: TGTGCCAGCAGTCTCCCCGGGACAGGGGGTGAGCAGTACTTC
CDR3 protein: CASSLPGTGGEQYF

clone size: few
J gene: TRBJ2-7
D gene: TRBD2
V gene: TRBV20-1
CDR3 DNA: TGCAGTGCTACCGGGGAGGGGAGTCACGAGCAGTACTTC
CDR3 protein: CSATGEGSHEQYF

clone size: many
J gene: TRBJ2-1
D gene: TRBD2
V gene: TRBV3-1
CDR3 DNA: TGTGCCAGCAGCCAAGACCTTAGCGGGAATTTTGTCAATGAGCAGTTCTTC
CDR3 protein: CASSQDLSGNFVNEQFF

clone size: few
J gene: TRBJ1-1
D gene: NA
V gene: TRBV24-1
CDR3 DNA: TGTGCCACCAAAGGGACGGGCACTGAAGCTTTCTTT
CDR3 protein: CATKGTGTEAFF

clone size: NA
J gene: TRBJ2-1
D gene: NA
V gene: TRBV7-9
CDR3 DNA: TGTGCCAGCAGCTTAGGGAGTCCCGAGCAGTTCTTC
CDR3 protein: CASSLGSPEQFF

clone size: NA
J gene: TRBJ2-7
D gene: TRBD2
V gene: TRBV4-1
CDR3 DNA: TGCGCCAGCAGCCTGAATCCGGGACTACGCTCCTACGAGCAGTACTTC
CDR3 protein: CASSLNPGLRSYEQYF

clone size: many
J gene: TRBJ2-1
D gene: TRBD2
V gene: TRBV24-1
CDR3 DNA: TGTGCCACCAGCACCGGGGGGGAGCCAACCAATGAGCAGTTCTTC
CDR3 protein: CATSTGGEPTNEQFF

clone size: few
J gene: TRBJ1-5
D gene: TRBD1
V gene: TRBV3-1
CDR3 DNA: TGTGCCAGCAGCCACAGACAGGGAATTAATCAGCCCCAGCATTTT
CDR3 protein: CASSHRQGINQPQHF

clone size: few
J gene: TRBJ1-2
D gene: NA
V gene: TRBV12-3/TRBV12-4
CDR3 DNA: TGTGCCAGCAGTTTATGGTCAGGGAGGGGTGGCTACACCTTC
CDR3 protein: CASSLWSGRGGYTF

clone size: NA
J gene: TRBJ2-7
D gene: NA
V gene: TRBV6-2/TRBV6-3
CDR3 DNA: TGTGCCAGCAGTACCCAGGTTACCCTCTACGAGCAGTACTTC
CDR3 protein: CASSTQVTLYEQYF

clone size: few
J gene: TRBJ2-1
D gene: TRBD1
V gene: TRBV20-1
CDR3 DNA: TGCAGTGCTCGACAGGGCGGGCATGAGCAGTTCTTC
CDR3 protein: CSARQGGHEQFF

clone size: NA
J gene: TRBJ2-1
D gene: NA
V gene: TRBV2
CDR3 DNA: TGTGCCAGCAGTGAGACCTTAAGCTCCTACAATGAGCAGTTCTTC
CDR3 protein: CASSETLSSYNEQFF

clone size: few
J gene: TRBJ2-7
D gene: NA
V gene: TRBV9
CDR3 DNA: TGTGCCAGCAGCCCCCGGGACGGAGCAACCGAGCAGTACTTC
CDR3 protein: CASSPRDGATEQYF

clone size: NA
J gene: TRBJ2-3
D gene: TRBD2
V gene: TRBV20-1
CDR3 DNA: TGCAGTGCCCCCATTAGGCTAGCGGTACGCACAGATACGCAGTATTTT
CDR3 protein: CSAPIRLAVRTDTQYF

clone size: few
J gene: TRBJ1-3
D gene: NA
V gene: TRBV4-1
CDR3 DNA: TGCGCCAGCAGCTCGGGGCCTCGATCGGAGAACACCATATATTTT
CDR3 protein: CASSSGPRSENTIYF

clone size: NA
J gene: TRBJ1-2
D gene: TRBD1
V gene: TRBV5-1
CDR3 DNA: TGCGCCAGCAGCACGGGACAGGGCGTCTATGGCTACACCTTC
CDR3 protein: CASSTGQGVYGYTF

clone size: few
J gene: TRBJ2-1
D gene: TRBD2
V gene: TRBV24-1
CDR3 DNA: TGTGCCACCGCTAGCGGAGCCTACAATGAGCAGTTCTTC
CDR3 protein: CATASGAYNEQFF

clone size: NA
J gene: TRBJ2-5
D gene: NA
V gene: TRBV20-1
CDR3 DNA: TGCAGTGCTAGACCCATCGGGGCGTACCAAGAGACCCAGTACTTC
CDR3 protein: CSARPIGAYQETQYF

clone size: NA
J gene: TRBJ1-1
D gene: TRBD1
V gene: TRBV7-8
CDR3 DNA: TGTGCCAGCAGCTTAGCGCTGAGGGGACAGGGGGAAGCTTTCTTT
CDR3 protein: CASSLALRGQGEAFF

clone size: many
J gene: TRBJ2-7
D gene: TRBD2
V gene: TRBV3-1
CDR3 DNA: TGTGCCAGCAGCGGGGGGGGAAACTACGAGCAGTACTTC
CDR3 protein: CASSGGGNYEQYF

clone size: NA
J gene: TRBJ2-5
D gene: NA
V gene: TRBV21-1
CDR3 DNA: TGTGCCAGCAGCAAAAGGCCCGACACGGAGAAAGAGACCCAGTACTTC
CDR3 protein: CASSKRPDTEKETQYF

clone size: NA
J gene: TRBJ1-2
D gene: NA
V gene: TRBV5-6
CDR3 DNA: TGTGCCAGCAGCCCGGGGAATGGACCCTATGGCTACACCTTC
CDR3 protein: CASSPGNGPYGYTF

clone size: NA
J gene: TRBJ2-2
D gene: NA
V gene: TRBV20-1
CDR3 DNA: TGCAGTGCTCCAGGGGCAAACACCGGGGAGCTGTTTTTT
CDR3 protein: CSAPGANTGELFF

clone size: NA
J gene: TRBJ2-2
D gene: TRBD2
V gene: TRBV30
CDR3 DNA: TGTGCCTGGAACGTCGGGACTAGGCGGACCGGGGAGCTGTTTTTT
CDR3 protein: CAWNVGTRRTGELFF

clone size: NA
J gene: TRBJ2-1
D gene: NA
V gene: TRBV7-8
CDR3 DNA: TGTGCCAGCAGCTTACCCCAGGGGAATTGGGGAATAAATGAGCAGTTCTTC
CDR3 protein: CASSLPQGNWGINEQFF

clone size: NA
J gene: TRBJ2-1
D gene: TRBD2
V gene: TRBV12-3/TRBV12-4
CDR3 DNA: TGTGCCAGCAGTTGGACTAGCGGGAAACGTAATGAGCAGTTCTTC
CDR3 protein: CASSWTSGKRNEQFF

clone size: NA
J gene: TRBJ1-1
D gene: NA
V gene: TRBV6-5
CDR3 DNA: TGTGCCAGCAGTTACCCCCCGGGGCCGAACACTGAAGCTTTCTTT
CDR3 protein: CASSYPPGPNTEAFF

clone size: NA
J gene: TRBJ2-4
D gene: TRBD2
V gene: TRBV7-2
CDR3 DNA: TGTGCCAGCAGCTTATGGGGCCGGGAGGCAGCCAAAAACATTCAGTACTTC
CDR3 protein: CASSLWGREAAKNIQYF

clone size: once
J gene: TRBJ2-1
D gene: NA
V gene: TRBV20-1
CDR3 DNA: TGCAGTGCTAGGCGGTGGAGCTCCTACAATGAGCAGTTCTTC
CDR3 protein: CSARRWSSYNEQFF

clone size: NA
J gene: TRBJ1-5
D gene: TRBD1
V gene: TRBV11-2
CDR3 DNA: TGTGCCAGCAGCCCTGGGACAGTAGGCAATCAGCCCCAGCATTTT
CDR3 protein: CASSPGTVGNQPQHF

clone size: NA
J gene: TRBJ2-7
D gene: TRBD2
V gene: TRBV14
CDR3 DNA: TGTGCCAGCAGCCTCGCGCGGGGTAGCGGGGTAACCCCTACCTACGAGCAGTACTTC
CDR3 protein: CASSLARGSGVTPTYEQYF

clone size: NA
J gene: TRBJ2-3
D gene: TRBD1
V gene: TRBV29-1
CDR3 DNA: TGCAGCGTTGTAAGGGACAGGGGCTCTAGCACAGATACGCAGTATTTT
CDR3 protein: CSVVRDRGSSTDTQYF

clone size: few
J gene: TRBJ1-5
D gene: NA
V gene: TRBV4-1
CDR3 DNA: TGCGCCAGCAGCCAAGCCCCATTAGACGAGGGGCCAAATCAGCCCCAGCATTTT
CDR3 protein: CASSQAPLDEGPNQPQHF

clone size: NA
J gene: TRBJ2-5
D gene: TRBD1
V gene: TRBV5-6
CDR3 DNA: TGTGCCAGCAGCTTTGGAGACAGGGCGACACAAGAGACCCAGTACTTC
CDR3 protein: CASSFGDRATQETQYF

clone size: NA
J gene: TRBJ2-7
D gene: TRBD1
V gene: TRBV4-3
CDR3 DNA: TGCGCCAGCAGCCAATGGTTTTCAGGGGGCTACCCCTACGAGCAGTACTTC
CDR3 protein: CASSQWFSGGYPYEQYF

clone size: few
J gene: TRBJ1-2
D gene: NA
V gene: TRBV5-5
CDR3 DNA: TGTGCCAGCAGCTTGGTATGGAACTATGGCTACACCTTC
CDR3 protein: CASSLVWNYGYTF

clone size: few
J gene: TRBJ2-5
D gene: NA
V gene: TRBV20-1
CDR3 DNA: TGCAGTGCTGGATCGGGGTCGAGGGCTCAAGAGACCCAGTACTTC
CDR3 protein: CSAGSGSRAQETQYF